Listed here are 6 T cell receptor beta chains from one sample, sequenced in a study of T cells in Graves' hyperthyroidism and ophthalmopathy. TCR beta CDR3 regions were amplified from RNA transcripts. The HTBI set primed first-round TCR CDR3 RT-PCR. From the multiplex PCR reads, TCRdb called clonotypes with MiXCR, one entry per CDR3 protein. In the table there are under 350,000 distinct CDR3 sequences, over 20% of which are singletons. Sequenced sample: blood. Source of these receptors: a woman between 50 and 59 years old with Graves' hyperthyroidism.

This clonotype has only a few counts. This chain joins TRBV4-1 and TRBJ2-7; a weak D match, TRBD1 (6 bases). With 0 bases removed from V and 4 bases from J, the gap between germline ends came to 13 bases. This CDR3 contains 15 residues. Germline values: CDR1 MGHRA, CDR2 YSYEKL. The CDR3 DNA reads as TGCGCCAGCAGCCAAGAACAGGGCCCAAGGTACGAGCAGTACTTC. Translating gives CASSQEQGPRYEQYF.

A few counts support this clonotype. The V and J genes are TRBV12-3 or TRBV12-4 and TRBJ1-5, with TRBD1 as a possible D gene (5 bases). This CDR3 contains 15 residues. The V and J ends lost 2 bases and 2 bases respectively, with 10 bases between them. In DNA form, the CDR3 reads TGTGCCAGCAGTTTAACCCTAGGGGGCAATCAGCCCCAGCATTTT. Translating gives CASSLTLGGNQPQHF.

This clonotype has ten or more counts. The chain recombines TRBV29-1 with TRBJ1-2; D is perhaps TRBD1 (5 bases). Germline loops: CDR1 SQVTM, CDR2 ANQGSEA. V dropped 7 bases and J dropped 5 bases, with 20 bases sitting between them. The CDR3 runs 14 residues. The CDR3, as DNA: TGCAGCGCCAAGGTGATGGGGGGATATTATGGCTACACCTTC. Protein: CSAKVMGGYYGYTF.

The table lists this clonotype with many counts. This rearrangement joins TRBV12-3 or TRBV12-4 to TRBJ2-5, with 10 positions matching TRBD1. Trimming took 3 bases from V and 0 from J; bases not matched to a gene: 7. The CDR3 runs 17 residues. The CDR3 DNA reads TGTGCCAGCAGTTTTCCCAGGGACAGGGGTTACCAAGAGACCCAGTACTTC. Its protein product is CASSFPRDRGYQETQYF.

A note on this clonotype: This clone may be a read error of a much larger clone one base away. J is TRBJ1-4 and V is TRBV2; D is perhaps TRBD1 (5 bases). The CDR3 runs 12 residues. Germline V CDR1 and CDR2: SNHLY, FYNNEI. V was shortened by 4 bases and J by 7 bases, with 7 bases between the two germline ends. CDR3 loop: CASSGQIEKLFF. In DNA form, the CDR3 reads TGTGCCAGCAGTGGACAGATTGAAAAACTGTTTTTT. The full variable domain, its missing parts supplied by reference TRBV2 and TRBJ1-4, is EPEVTQTPSHQVTQMGQEVILRCVPISNHLYFYWYRQILGQKVEFLVSFYNNEISEKSEIFDDQFSVERPDGSNFTLKIRSTKLEDSAMYFCASSGQIEKLFFGSGTQLSVL.

This clonotype appeared many times. The chain couples TRBV5-8 to TRBJ2-4; 9 positions match TRBD1. Trimming at V came to 5 bases and at J to 4 bases, leaving 4 bases not matched to a gene. The CDR3 loop spans 14 amino acids. From germline, CDR1 is SGHTS and CDR2 YDEGEE. The CDR3 loop is CASRWTGEKNIQYF. For the CDR3, the DNA is TGTGCCAGCAGATGGACAGGGGAGAAAAACATTCAGTACTTC.